The rows below give T cell receptor beta chains drawn from one sample of a study of shared clonotypes between healthy human individuals. TCRdb's copy holds only in-frame clones and misses some; the assay was immunoSEQ multiplex PCR. The sample carries 1.5 million to 2.5 million clones, roughly 94% recorded once. Sequencing was carried out using naive CD8+ T cells sorted from blood. These receptors all stem from a man younger than 30 in good health. CDR3s include the opening cysteine and the closing phenylalanine or tryptophan. Fields, in order: J gene, clone size, D gene, V gene, CDR3 DNA, CDR3 protein. D genes are given only for firm matches. Size tells how often a clone was seen (once, few, many) or the class of an expanded clone, and some rows leave it out.

j_call: TRBJ1-1; clone_size: .; d_call: TRBD1; v_call: TRBV6-6; cdr3_nt: TGTGCCAGCAGCTACGGTCAGGGGGGTGAAGCTTTCTTT; cdr3_aa: CASSYGQGGEAFF
j_call: TRBJ2-1; clone_size: .; d_call: .; v_call: TRBV5-6; cdr3_nt: TGTGCCAGCAGCTTAAACTCACCCCGTGAGCAGTTCTTC; cdr3_aa: CASSLNSPREQFF
j_call: TRBJ1-1; clone_size: .; d_call: TRBD1; v_call: TRBV7-9; cdr3_nt: TGTGCCAGCAGCCCCCCGACAGGGCTGAACACTGAAGCTTTCTTT; cdr3_aa: CASSPPTGLNTEAFF
j_call: TRBJ2-7; clone_size: .; d_call: TRBD2; v_call: TRBV5-6; cdr3_nt: TGTGCCAGCAGCTTGGCCCTAGCGGGGGCCCTATCCTACGAGCAGTACTTC; cdr3_aa: CASSLALAGALSYEQYF
j_call: TRBJ2-7; clone_size: .; d_call: .; v_call: TRBV2; cdr3_nt: TGTGCCAGCAGTGGGTCCAGCTCCTACGAGCAGTACTTC; cdr3_aa: CASSGSSSYEQYF
j_call: TRBJ2-1; clone_size: .; d_call: .; v_call: TRBV5-6; cdr3_nt: TGTGCCAGCAGATTCTCATTACCGGGTGAGCAGTTCTTC; cdr3_aa: CASRFSLPGEQFF
j_call: TRBJ2-7; clone_size: .; d_call: .; v_call: TRBV4-1; cdr3_nt: TGCGCCAGCAGCCAGGGAAACATACCACGGGACGAGCAGTACTTC; cdr3_aa: CASSQGNIPRDEQYF
j_call: TRBJ1-4; clone_size: .; d_call: TRBD1; v_call: TRBV7-7; cdr3_nt: TGTGCTAGCAGTCCTGGACAGGGGGGGAATGAAAAACTGTTTTTT; cdr3_aa: CASSPGQGGNEKLFF
j_call: TRBJ2-7; clone_size: .; d_call: .; v_call: TRBV27; cdr3_nt: TGTGCCAGCAGACTTGGGTTCAATCCCTCCTACGAGCAGTACTTC; cdr3_aa: CASRLGFNPSYEQYF
j_call: TRBJ1-2; clone_size: .; d_call: .; v_call: TRBV7-8; cdr3_nt: TGTGCCAGCAGCTTAGAACAGGGCACTGGCTACACCTTC; cdr3_aa: CASSLEQGTGYTF
j_call: TRBJ2-7; clone_size: .; d_call: .; v_call: TRBV10-3; cdr3_nt: TGTGCCATCAGTGATGACAGCCCTACCTACGAGCAGTACTTC; cdr3_aa: CAISDDSPTYEQYF
j_call: TRBJ2-1; clone_size: .; d_call: .; v_call: TRBV30; cdr3_nt: TGTGCCTGGAGCAGGGACTACAATGAGCAGTTCTTC; cdr3_aa: CAWSRDYNEQFF
j_call: TRBJ2-7; clone_size: .; d_call: .; v_call: TRBV13; cdr3_nt: TGTGCCAGCAGCTCAACAGGACAGACCACCTACGAGCAGTACTTC; cdr3_aa: CASSSTGQTTYEQYF
j_call: TRBJ2-2; clone_size: .; d_call: .; v_call: TRBV7-7; cdr3_nt: TGTGCTAGCAGGCCCTTACCGGGGAGTTACACCGGGGAGCTGTTTTTT; cdr3_aa: CASRPLPGSYTGELFF
j_call: TRBJ2-1; clone_size: .; d_call: TRBD1; v_call: TRBV6-6; cdr3_nt: TGTGCCAGCAGTTACGAGTGGGACAGGGAGATCAATGAGCAGTTCTTC; cdr3_aa: CASSYEWDREINEQFF
j_call: TRBJ2-5; clone_size: .; d_call: .; v_call: TRBV4-1; cdr3_nt: TGCGCCAGCAGCCAAGCCGGGACAAAAGAGACCCAGTACTTC; cdr3_aa: CASSQAGTKETQYF
j_call: TRBJ2-5; clone_size: .; d_call: .; v_call: TRBV21-1; cdr3_nt: TGTGCCAGCAGCAAAGAAGGTGGGAGGGCCCAAGAGACCCAGTACTTC; cdr3_aa: CASSKEGGRAQETQYF
j_call: TRBJ2-7; clone_size: .; d_call: .; v_call: TRBV12-5; cdr3_nt: TGTGCTAGTGCCCCCTCCGGGGGTCCCAAAGGGAGCGAGCAGTACTTC; cdr3_aa: CASAPSGGPKGSEQYF
j_call: TRBJ2-7; clone_size: .; d_call: .; v_call: TRBV5-5; cdr3_nt: TGTGCCAGCAGCTTGATGGGGAACTACGAGCAGTACTTC; cdr3_aa: CASSLMGNYEQYF
j_call: TRBJ1-6; clone_size: few; d_call: TRBD1; v_call: TRBV23-1; cdr3_nt: TGCGCCAGCAGTCATAGTTCGGGACAGACTAATTCACCCCTCCACTTT; cdr3_aa: CASSHSSGQTNSPLHF
j_call: TRBJ2-7; clone_size: .; d_call: TRBD2; v_call: TRBV6-5; cdr3_nt: TGTGCCAGCAGCCCCCTTGGACTAGCGGGAGTCGAGCAGTACTTC; cdr3_aa: CASSPLGLAGVEQYF
j_call: TRBJ1-3; clone_size: .; d_call: TRBD1; v_call: TRBV4-1; cdr3_nt: TGCGCCAGCAGCCACCAGACAGGGAGAGGAAACACCATATATTTT; cdr3_aa: CASSHQTGRGNTIYF
j_call: TRBJ2-1; clone_size: .; d_call: .; v_call: TRBV7-6; cdr3_nt: TGTGCCAGCAGCTTAGGGGAGTCGAGGGGGGAGCAGTTCTTC; cdr3_aa: CASSLGESRGEQFF
j_call: TRBJ2-2; clone_size: .; d_call: .; v_call: TRBV9; cdr3_nt: TGTGCCAGCAGCGTGGCCCCCGGGTGGGGGGAAGACACCGGGGAGCTGTTTTTT; cdr3_aa: CASSVAPGWGEDTGELFF
j_call: TRBJ1-3; clone_size: .; d_call: .; v_call: TRBV7-6; cdr3_nt: TGTGCCAGCAGCTTAGAGGCTACAGACTCTGGAAACACCATATATTTT; cdr3_aa: CASSLEATDSGNTIYF
j_call: TRBJ2-3; clone_size: .; d_call: .; v_call: TRBV5-1; cdr3_nt: TGCGCCAGCAGTGGGTACCAAGATACGCAGTATTTT; cdr3_aa: CASSGYQDTQYF
j_call: TRBJ2-3; clone_size: .; d_call: .; v_call: TRBV27; cdr3_nt: TGTGCCAGCAGTTTAGGGGTGGCAGATACGCAGTATTTT; cdr3_aa: CASSLGVADTQYF
j_call: TRBJ1-5; clone_size: .; d_call: .; v_call: TRBV30; cdr3_nt: TGTGCCTGGAGTCCACGGGGTAATCAGCCCCAGCATTTT; cdr3_aa: CAWSPRGNQPQHF
j_call: TRBJ1-2; clone_size: .; d_call: .; v_call: TRBV10-3; cdr3_nt: TGTGCCATCAGCGAAATAGGAGGGGCCACCTGGGTCTATGGCTACACCTTC; cdr3_aa: CAISEIGGATWVYGYTF
j_call: TRBJ2-7; clone_size: .; d_call: TRBD2; v_call: TRBV9; cdr3_nt: TGTGCCAGCAGCTCCGGCGGGGGACTTACCTACGAGCAGTACTTC; cdr3_aa: CASSSGGGLTYEQYF
j_call: TRBJ1-4; clone_size: once; d_call: .; v_call: TRBV6-6; cdr3_nt: TGTGCCAGCACCACTGGCGCGTTCACTAATGAAAAACTGTTTTTT; cdr3_aa: CASTTGAFTNEKLFF
j_call: TRBJ2-3; clone_size: once; d_call: TRBD2; v_call: TRBV11-2; cdr3_nt: TGTGCCAGCAGCTTTCGACTAGCGGGGATCACAGATACGCAGTATTTT; cdr3_aa: CASSFRLAGITDTQYF
j_call: TRBJ2-5; clone_size: few; d_call: .; v_call: TRBV5-1; cdr3_nt: TGCGCCAGCAGCTTGGAGGTTTGGGGGGATGAGACCCAGTACTTC; cdr3_aa: CASSLEVWGDETQYF
j_call: TRBJ1-5; clone_size: .; d_call: .; v_call: TRBV2; cdr3_nt: TGTGCCAGCAGTGAAGCTGCGGGGGCAAATCAGCCCCAGCATTTT; cdr3_aa: CASSEAAGANQPQHF
j_call: TRBJ2-7; clone_size: once; d_call: .; v_call: TRBV6-1; cdr3_nt: TGTGCCAGCAGTGAGGGGGGCGGGGATACCTACGAGCAGTACTTC; cdr3_aa: CASSEGGGDTYEQYF
j_call: TRBJ2-7; clone_size: .; d_call: .; v_call: TRBV10-3; cdr3_nt: TGTGCCATCAGTGACCCAGAGGAGGATTACGAGCAGTACTTC; cdr3_aa: CAISDPEEDYEQYF
j_call: TRBJ2-5; clone_size: .; d_call: TRBD2; v_call: TRBV29-1; cdr3_nt: TGCAGCGTTTGGACCGGAGCGGGGGAGCCTCAAGAGACCCAGTACTTC; cdr3_aa: CSVWTGAGEPQETQYF
j_call: TRBJ1-2; clone_size: .; d_call: TRBD1; v_call: TRBV30; cdr3_nt: TGTGCCCGACAGGGAGCGGGCGGCGATGGCTACACCTTC; cdr3_aa: CARQGAGGDGYTF
j_call: TRBJ2-1; clone_size: .; d_call: TRBD2; v_call: TRBV30; cdr3_nt: TGTGCCTGGTCCCAAATCGGACTAGCGGGAGAGGATGAGCAGTTCTTC; cdr3_aa: CAWSQIGLAGEDEQFF
j_call: TRBJ1-2; clone_size: few; d_call: .; v_call: TRBV6-6; cdr3_nt: TGTGCCAGCAGCCCGCCGAACGACTATGGCTACACCTTC; cdr3_aa: CASSPPNDYGYTF
j_call: TRBJ1-4; clone_size: .; d_call: .; v_call: TRBV27; cdr3_nt: TGTGCCAGCAGTTTACACAGTAATGAAAAACTGTTTTTT; cdr3_aa: CASSLHSNEKLFF
j_call: TRBJ2-7; clone_size: .; d_call: .; v_call: TRBV15; cdr3_nt: TGTGCCACCAGCAGGAGGGAGGACTACGAGCAGTACTTC; cdr3_aa: CATSRREDYEQYF
j_call: TRBJ1-2; clone_size: .; d_call: .; v_call: TRBV7-9; cdr3_nt: TGTGCCAGCAGCTTAGGGGACAAGGGGTCGGTCGGCTACACCTTC; cdr3_aa: CASSLGDKGSVGYTF
j_call: TRBJ2-1; clone_size: .; d_call: TRBD1; v_call: TRBV5-6; cdr3_nt: TGTGCCAGCAGTTGGGGGACAGGGAACTACAATGAGCAGTTCTTC; cdr3_aa: CASSWGTGNYNEQFF
j_call: TRBJ1-2; clone_size: .; d_call: TRBD1; v_call: TRBV30; cdr3_nt: TGTGCCTGGACTTGGGACAGGGATACCCTTACTAACTATGGCTACACCTTC; cdr3_aa: CAWTWDRDTLTNYGYTF
j_call: TRBJ1-5; clone_size: .; d_call: .; v_call: TRBV9; cdr3_nt: TGTGCCAGCAGCGTAGATTCAGGGGTCGGCCAGCCCCAGCATTTT; cdr3_aa: CASSVDSGVGQPQHF